A single TCR beta chain is shown here with its context. Its antigen is still unknown. CDR1 is SGHTA and CDR2 is FQGTGA in the germline V gene. CDR3 length: 19 amino acids. Deletions cut 0 bases from V and 1 base from J, with 16 bases between. The data derive from a study of shared clonotypes between healthy human individuals. Naive CD45RA+ and memory CD45RA-negative subsets were split from CD4+ cells. Sequenced by immunoSEQ multiplex PCR; TCRdb stores in-frame clones only, minus some. The table includes around 990,000 clones, 70% to 85% detected once. Study results and caveats: The study generally estimated greater richness for naive than memory subsets.

This sequence was found in a young man in good health. Some clones in this sample may be carry-over from other donors' samples. The sequenced sample consisted of memory CD4+ T cells from PBMCs. Sample subset: CD45RA-negative fraction. V and J are TRBV7-3 and TRBJ2-6, with D possibly TRBD2 on 6 matching bases. The DNA for the CDR3 is TGTGCCAGCAGCTTAACGGGACTTATAAGGGAGTCTGGGGCCAACGTCCTGACTTTC. It encodes CASSLTGLIRESGANVLTF.